This entry concerns a single T cell receptor beta chain. This sample was taken from a study of blood T cell repertoires in COVID-19. Study information: Donors in the United States, Italy and Spain gave samples during acute or convalescent COVID-19. From T cells, B-cell-depleted T cells, or PBMCs came the material, which was cDNA or gDNA.

V was pared by 5 bases and J by 0 bases, with 13 bases between. This CDR3 region has 15 residues. Germline values: CDR1 LNHNV, CDR2 YYDKDF (reference sequence). Authors' methods: Researchers report that nucleated cell counts were estimated from reference gene primer amplification. Assay: immunoSEQ multiplex PCR; the TCRdb copy retains only in-frame clones and omits some. V, J and clone size were drawn from that table, and D and trimming were deduced from the DNA. The sample holds about 360,000 clones, around 84% seen once. This clonotype was sampled from a human donor in a cohort sampled during active COVID-19. Sequenced sample: peripheral blood. V and J are TRBV15 and TRBJ1-1; D is possibly TRBD1 (5 bases). The CDR3 region is CATSQTTALNTEAFF. The DNA of the CDR3 is TGTGCCACCAGCCAAACGACAGCTTTGAACACTGAAGCTTTCTTT.